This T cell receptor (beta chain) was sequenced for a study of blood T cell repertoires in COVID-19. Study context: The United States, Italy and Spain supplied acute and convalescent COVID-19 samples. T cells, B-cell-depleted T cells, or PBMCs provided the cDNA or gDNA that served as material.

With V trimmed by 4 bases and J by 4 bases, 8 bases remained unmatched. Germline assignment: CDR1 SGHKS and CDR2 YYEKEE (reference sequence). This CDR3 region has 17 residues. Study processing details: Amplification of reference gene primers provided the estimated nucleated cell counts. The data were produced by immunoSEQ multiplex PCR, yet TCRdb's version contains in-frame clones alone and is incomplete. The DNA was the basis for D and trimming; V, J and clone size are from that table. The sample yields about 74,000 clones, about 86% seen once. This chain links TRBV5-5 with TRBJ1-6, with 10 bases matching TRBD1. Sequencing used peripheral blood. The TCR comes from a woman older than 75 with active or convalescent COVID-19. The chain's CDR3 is CASSPGQGNQYNSPLHF. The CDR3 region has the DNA TGTGCCAGCAGCCCGGGACAGGGGAATCAGTATAATTCACCCCTCCACTTT.